These 26 T cell receptor beta chains were sequenced from one sample in a study of somatic mutations in cytotoxic T cells in rheumatoid arthritis. The method was immunoSEQ multiplex PCR; TCRdb's version includes in-frame clones alone and lacks a portion of them. The sample includes about 18,000 clones, 80% to 90% of them seen just once. Specimen: CD8+ T cells sorted from blood. Receptor source: an adult with rheumatoid arthritis.

The chain combines TRBV7-9 with TRBJ2-3, with 8 nucleotides matching TRBD2. The CDR3 contains 17 residues. J lost 1 base, V lost 4 bases, and 10 bases had no gene match. The germline CDR1 and CDR2 sequences are SEHNR and FQNEAQ (reference sequence). CDR3 nucleotide sequence: TGTGCCAGCAGCTCGGAGGAAGCGGGAGATGGCACAGATACGCAGTATTTT. It translates to CASSSEEAGDGTDTQYF.

The chain joins TRBV2 to TRBJ2-3; a possible D gene is TRBD1 (5 bases). Between the trimmed V and J ends, which lost 3 bases and 2 bases, there was a span of 15 bases. This CDR3 is 16 amino acids long. The germline V gene has CDR1 SNHLY and CDR2 FYNNEI. The CDR3 here is CASSDRSGLITDTQYF. The DNA of the CDR3 is TGTGCCAGCAGTGATAGGTCAGGGCTAATCACAGATACGCAGTATTTT.

The rearrangement links TRBV9 to TRBJ2-5; TRBD1 or TRBD2 may be the D gene (6 bases each). The J call could be wrong; TRBJ2-7 is a better fit for the DNA end. This CDR3 is built from 16 residues. The V gene's germline CDR1 is SGDLS and CDR2 YYNGEE. Here the CDR3 reads CASSGDMGGEGYEQYF. CDR3 in DNA: TGTGCCAGCAGCGGAGACATGGGGGGCGAGGGGTACGAGCAGTACTTC.

The CDR3 DNA is TGTGCCAGCAGATTCGGGACAGGGGCCTACGAGCAGTACTTC. Translating gives CASRFGTGAYEQYF. The V call is TRBV6-1, the J call TRBJ2-7; 10 bases match TRBD1. The germline V gene has CDR1 MNHNS and CDR2 SASEGT. The V and J ends lost 6 bases and 2 bases, in that order; junction bases with no gene match: 4. This CDR3 has 14 residues.

V usage is TRBV27 and J usage is TRBJ1-4; 12 nucleotides agree with TRBD1. With V trimmed by 2 bases and J by 8 bases, 0 bases remained unmatched. The CDR3 runs 14 residues. Germline V gene sequence: CDR1 MNHEY, CDR2 SMNVEV (reference sequence). CDR3 region: CASSLGTGGEKLFF. CDR3 nucleotide sequence: TGTGCCAGCAGTTTAGGGACAGGGGGCGAAAAACTGTTTTTT.

J is TRBJ1-2 and V is TRBV6-6; the D is unclear. Trimming cost V 0 bases and J 2 bases, with 7 bases left between them. Looked up from germline, CDR1 is MNHNY and CDR2 is SVGAGI (reference sequence). There are 14 residues in the CDR3. The CDR3 sequence is CASSYSGENYGYTF. The CDR3 nucleotides are TGTGCCAGCAGTTACTCGGGTGAGAACTATGGCTACACCTTC.

The V call is TRBV5-1, the J call TRBJ2-7, with 8 bases identical to TRBD1. This CDR3 has 13 residues. The trim removed 3 bases at V and 3 bases at J, leaving 2 bases unmatched. The germline CDR1 and CDR2 sequences are SGHRS and YFSETQ. Here the CDR3 reads CASSSGQVYEQYF. The CDR3 region has the DNA TGCGCCAGCAGCTCGGGACAGGTCTACGAGCAGTACTTC.

The chain combines TRBV27 with TRBJ2-7, with D possibly matching TRBD1 (6 bases). V was clipped by 2 bases and J by 6 bases, with 17 bases between them. CDR1 and CDR2 (germline): MNHEY, SMNVEV (reference sequence). This CDR3 region has 15 residues. The CDR3 loop is CASSLRWAGASEQYF. CDR3 sequence (DNA): TGTGCCAGCAGTTTACGATGGGCAGGGGCCTCCGAGCAGTACTTC.

This chain links TRBV10-1 with TRBJ2-3; 11 nucleotides match TRBD1. Germline lookup yields CDR1 WNHNN and CDR2 SYGVQD (reference sequence). V dropped 0 bases and J dropped 5; count of bases not matched to a gene: 1. This CDR3 has 15 amino acids. The CDR3 DNA follows: TGCGCCAGCAGTGAGTCGGGACAGGGGGAAGATACGCAGTATTTT. Translated: CASSESGQGEDTQYF.

The chain has TRBV5-1 and TRBJ2-7; TRBD1 matches at 7 bases. Germline-derived CDR1 and CDR2 are SGHRS and YFSETQ. Trimming removed 0 bases from V and 1 base from J; junction bases left unmatched: 10. This CDR3 is built from 17 residues. CDR3 region: CASSLGYGQASSYEQYF. The CDR3 DNA follows: TGCGCCAGCAGCTTGGGGTACGGACAGGCCAGTTCCTACGAGCAGTACTTC. Full variable domain (missing parts from reference TRBV5-1 and TRBJ2-7): KAGVTQTPRYLIKTRGQQVTLSCSPISGHRSVSWYQQTPGQGLQFLFEYFSETQRNKGNFPGRFSGRQFSNSRSEMNVSTLELGDSALYLCASSLGYGQASSYEQYFGPGTRLTVT.

The chain carries TRBV15 and TRBJ2-5, with D unresolved. The assigned J gene may be wrong: the sequence end matches TRBJ2-7 better. The length of the CDR3 is 15 residues. Germline lookup yields CDR1 LNHNV and CDR2 YYDKDF (reference sequence). CDR3 loop: CATSKRDTGSYEQYF. The DNA for the CDR3 is TGTGCCACCAGCAAGCGAGACACCGGCTCCTACGAGCAGTACTTC.

For this clone: Other nucleotide sequences in the sample specify the same CDR3. The J gene is TRBJ2-7, the V gene TRBV4-1; 8 nucleotides match TRBD2. J gave up 4 bases and V 3 bases, and 5 bases lay outside the gene matches. There are 14 residues in the CDR3. The germline V gene has CDR1 MGHRA and CDR2 YSYEKL. DNA for the CDR3: TGCGCCAGCAGCCACCCGGGAGGGCCTTACGAGCAGTACTTC. Protein: CASSHPGGPYEQYF.

The rearrangement links TRBV27 to TRBJ2-1; 7 bases match TRBD2. From germline, CDR1 is MNHEY and CDR2 SMNVEV (reference sequence). The CDR3 consists of 16 residues. V was clipped by 8 bases and J by 1 base; unmatched bases: 11. In DNA, the CDR3 is TGTGCCAGCGCGGTTACTAGCGAAGGGTCCTACAATGAGCAGTTCTTC. Residues: CASAVTSEGSYNEQFF.

The sample holds a few counts of this clone. This rearrangement joins TRBV7-3 to TRBJ1-2, with TRBD1 as a possible D gene (5 bases). The V gene's germline CDR1 is SGHTA and CDR2 FQGTGA. The CDR3 spans 12 residues. Trimming removed 3 bases from V and 8 bases from J, with 10 bases in between. The CDR3 bases are TGTGCCAGCAGCTTCGGGGACGGCGGCTACACCTTC. Its protein is CASSFGDGGYTF.

The chain employs TRBV10-3 and TRBJ1-2; D uncertain. The CDR3 contains 12 residues. Germline lookup yields CDR1 ENHRY and CDR2 SYGVKD. V gave up 0 bases and J gave up 6 bases, with 5 bases separating them. The CDR3 loop is CAISESLNGYTF. The CDR3 DNA reads as TGTGCCATCAGTGAGTCCCTAAATGGCTACACCTTC.

The rearrangement joins TRBV27 to TRBJ1-4, with TRBD1 matching 7 bases. The germline CDR1 and CDR2 sequences are MNHEY and SMNVEV (reference sequence). J lost 2 bases, V lost 8 bases, and 5 bases had no gene match. The CDR3 runs 14 residues. The CDR3 bases are TGTGCCAGCCAGCGACAGGGTACTAATGAAAAACTGTTTTTT. This translates into CASQRQGTNEKLFF.

The chain couples TRBV7-3 to TRBJ2-1; tentatively, D is TRBD1 (5 bases). There are 18 residues in the CDR3. Germline CDR1 reads SGHTA; CDR2 reads FQGTGA. V was shortened by 3 bases and J by 0 bases, with 18 bases between the two germline ends. Here the CDR3 reads CASSFWGTSQSSYNEQFF. The CDR3 coding sequence is TGTGCCAGCAGCTTCTGGGGCACTTCGCAGAGCTCCTACAATGAGCAGTTCTTC.

This rearrangement joins TRBV13 to TRBJ1-6; TRBD1 agrees at 7 bases. The V gene's germline CDR1 is PRHDT and CDR2 FYEKMQ (reference sequence). Trimming at V came to 5 bases and at J to 12 bases, leaving 13 bases not matched to a gene. This CDR3 has 15 residues. In nucleotides, the CDR3 is TGTGCCAGCAGCCAGGGGGACAACCGGCTTGAACCCCTCCACTTT. This sequence encodes CASSQGDNRLEPLHF.

The V and J genes are TRBV27 and TRBJ1-1; a weak D match, TRBD1 (5 bases). The V end was cut by 2 bases, the J end by 3 bases, with 10 bases between. The CDR3 is made up of 14 amino acids. Germline V gives CDR1 MNHEY, CDR2 SMNVEV (reference sequence). The CDR3 sequence is CASSLTGGYTEAFF. The CDR3 bases are TGTGCCAGCAGTTTAACGGGGGGGTACACTGAAGCTTTCTTT.

This clone came up a few times. The genes are TRBV5-4 and TRBJ1-6; unclear D gene. The CDR3 spans 14 residues. The germline CDR1 and CDR2 sequences are SGHNT and YYREEE (reference sequence). With 3 bases removed from V and 0 bases from J, the gap between germline ends came to 4 bases. DNA of the CDR3: TGTGCCAGCAGCTACACCTCCTATAATTCACCCCTCCACTTT. Translation gives CASSYTSYNSPLHF. The full variable domain, in which reference TRBV5-4 and TRBJ1-6 provide the parts outside the CDR3, is ETGVTQSPTHLIKTRGQQVTLRCSSQSGHNTVSWYQQALGQGPQFIFQYYREEENGRGNFPPRFSGLQFPNYSSELNVNALELDDSALYLCASSYTSYNSPLHFGNGTRLTVT.

The chain links TRBV6-5 to TRBJ2-1; D remains unclear. The length of the CDR3 is 12 residues. From germline, CDR1 is MNHEY and CDR2 SVGAGI. The V and J ends lost 6 bases and 0 bases respectively, with 3 bases between them. CDR3 in DNA: TGTGCCAGCAGCCGCTCCTACAATGAGCAGTTCTTC. The encoded protein is CASSRSYNEQFF.

The CDR3, as DNA: TGCGCCAGCAGCCTCAAGCTGTGGAATCACCTTCCATCTGGGGCCAACGTCCTGACTTTC. It is translated as CASSLKLWNHLPSGANVLTF. V gene TRBV4-1 combines with J gene TRBJ2-6; no clear D. Trimming cost V 4 bases and J 1 base, with 23 bases left between them. The CDR3 covers 20 residues. Germline loops: CDR1 MGHRA, CDR2 YSYEKL.

The rearrangement uses TRBV5-1 and TRBJ2-2; D ambiguous. The ends were cut back, 4 bases at V and 7 bases at J, with 8 bases in the middle. This CDR3 has 12 residues. Germline V gene lookup returns CDR1 SGHRS and CDR2 YFSETQ. The CDR3 here is CASSPILGELFF. DNA of the CDR3: TGCGCCAGCAGCCCCATCCTCGGGGAGCTGTTTTTT.

The rearrangement uses TRBV5-6 and TRBJ1-6; D ambiguous. The CDR3 is 14 amino acids. Looked up from germline, CDR1 is SGHDT and CDR2 is YYEEEE. Between the trimmed V and J ends, which lost 0 bases and 2 bases, there was a span of 3 bases. The CDR3 protein is CASSLGTYNSPLHF. In DNA, the CDR3 is TGTGCCAGCAGCTTGGGGACCTATAATTCACCCCTCCACTTT.

The J gene is TRBJ1-4, the V gene TRBV4-3; maybe TRBD1 (6 bases). CDR1 LGHNA and CDR2 YSLEER come from the germline V gene. The CDR3 consists of 14 residues. Trimming stripped 0 bases from V and 8 bases from J, with 10 bases between. CDR3 coding DNA: TGCGCCAGCAGCCAAGACAGGGGAGGGGAAAAACTGTTTTTT. It codes for CASSQDRGGEKLFF.

CDR3 in amino acids: CASRTGLAGVTSYEQYF. The CDR3 DNA follows: TGTGCCAGCAGAACGGGACTAGCGGGAGTTACCTCCTACGAGCAGTACTTC. V usage is TRBV28 and J usage is TRBJ2-7, with 14 bases that match TRBD2. The CDR3 runs 17 residues. V lost 6 bases to trimming and J lost 0 bases; unmatched junction nucleotides: 7. Germline V gene lookup returns CDR1 MDHEN and CDR2 SYDVKM. The whole variable domain, filled in from reference TRBV28 and TRBJ2-7, reads DVKVTQSSRYLVKRTGEKVFLECVQDMDHENMFWYRQDPGLGLRLIYFSYDVKMKEKGDIPEGYSVSREKKERFSLILESASTNQTSMYLCASRTGLAGVTSYEQYFGPGTRLTVT.